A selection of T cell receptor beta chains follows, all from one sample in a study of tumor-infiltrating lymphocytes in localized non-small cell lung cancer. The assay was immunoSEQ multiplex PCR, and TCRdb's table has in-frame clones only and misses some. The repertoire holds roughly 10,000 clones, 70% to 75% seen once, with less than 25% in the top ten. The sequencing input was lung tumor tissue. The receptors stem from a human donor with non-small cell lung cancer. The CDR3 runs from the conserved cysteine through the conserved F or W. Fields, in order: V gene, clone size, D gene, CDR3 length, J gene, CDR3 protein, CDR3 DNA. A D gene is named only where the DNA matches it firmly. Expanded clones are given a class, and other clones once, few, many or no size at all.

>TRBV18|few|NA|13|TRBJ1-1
CASSPPLVTEAFF
TGTGCCAGCTCACCACCTCTAGTTACTGAAGCTTTCTTT
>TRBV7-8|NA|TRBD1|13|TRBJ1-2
CASSTTGGWGYTF
TGTGCCAGCAGCACCACAGGGGGCTGGGGCTACACCTTC
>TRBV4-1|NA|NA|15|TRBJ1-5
CASSQGTNSNQPQHF
TGCGCCAGCAGCCAAGGTACAAATAGCAATCAGCCCCAGCATTTT
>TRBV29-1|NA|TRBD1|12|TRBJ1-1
CSVGSTGAEAFF
TGCAGCGTTGGTTCTACAGGGGCTGAAGCTTTCTTT
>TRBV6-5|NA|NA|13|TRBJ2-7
CASSYGASYEQYF
TGTGCCAGCAGTTACGGGGCCTCCTACGAGCAGTACTTC
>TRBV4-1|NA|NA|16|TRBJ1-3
CASSYGQKSSGNTIYF
TGCGCCAGCAGCTACGGACAGAAGAGCTCTGGAAACACCATATATTTT
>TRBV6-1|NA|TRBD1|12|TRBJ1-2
CATDRGPGGYTF
TGTGCCACCGACAGGGGGCCAGGTGGCTACACCTTC
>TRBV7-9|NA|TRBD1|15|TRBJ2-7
CASSYPGTVMGEQYF
TGTGCCAGCAGCTACCCCGGGACAGTTATGGGTGAGCAGTACTTC
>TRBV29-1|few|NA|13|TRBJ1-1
CSASRQENTEAFF
TGCAGCGCTAGTAGACAGGAGAACACTGAAGCTTTCTTT
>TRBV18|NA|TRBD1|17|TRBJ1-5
CASSPGQGGVGDQPQHF
TGTGCCAGCTCACCAGGCCAGGGGGGCGTAGGGGATCAGCCCCAGCATTTT
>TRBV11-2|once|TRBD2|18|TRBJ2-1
CASSLESSGGLLYNEQFF
TGTGCCAGCAGCTTAGAATCTAGCGGGGGGTTACTTTACAATGAGCAGTTCTTC
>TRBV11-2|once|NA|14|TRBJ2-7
CASSLVAAGYEQYF
TGTGCCAGCAGCTTAGTGGCGGCGGGTTACGAGCAGTACTTC
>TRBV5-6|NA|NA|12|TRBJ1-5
CASSLRYQPQHF
TGTGCCAGCAGCCTGAGGTATCAGCCCCAGCATTTT
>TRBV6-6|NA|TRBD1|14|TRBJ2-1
CASSSTGTYNEQFF
TGTGCCAGCAGTTCGACAGGGACCTACAATGAGCAGTTCTTC
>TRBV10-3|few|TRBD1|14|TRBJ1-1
CAISGGQGRPEAFF
TGTGCCATCAGTGGAGGACAGGGGCGGCCCGAAGCTTTCTTT
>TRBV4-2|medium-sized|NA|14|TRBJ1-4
CASSVLEENEKLFF
TGTGCCAGCAGCGTCCTTGAGGAGAATGAAAAACTGTTTTTT
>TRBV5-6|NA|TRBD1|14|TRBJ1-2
CASSRGQGARGYTF
TGTGCCAGCAGCCGAGGACAGGGGGCGCGTGGCTACACCTTC
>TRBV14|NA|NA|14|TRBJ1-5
CASSQDTGFQPQHF
TGTGCCAGCAGCCAAGATACAGGGTTTCAGCCCCAGCATTTT
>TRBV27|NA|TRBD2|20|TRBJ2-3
CASSFDPGLAGASSTDTQYF
TGTGCCAGCAGTTTTGATCCGGGACTAGCGGGGGCCTCTAGCACAGATACGCAGTATTTT
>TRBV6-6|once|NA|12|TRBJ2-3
CASSWHSDTQYF
TGTGCCAGCAGTTGGCACTCAGATACGCAGTATTTT
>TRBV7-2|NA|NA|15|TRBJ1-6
CASSLKVQLNSPLHF
TGTGCCAGCAGCTTAAAGGTACAACTAAATTCACCCCTCCACTTT
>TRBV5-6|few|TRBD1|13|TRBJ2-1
CASGQGYYNEQFF
TGTGCCAGCGGACAGGGTTATTACAATGAGCAGTTCTTC
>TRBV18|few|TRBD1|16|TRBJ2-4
CASSPVAGGKGNIQYF
TGTGCCAGCTCACCAGTGGCAGGGGGCAAGGGAAACATTCAGTACTTC
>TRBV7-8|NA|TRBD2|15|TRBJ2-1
CASSLSAGAYNEQFF
TGTGCCAGCAGCTTATCAGCGGGGGCCTACAATGAGCAGTTCTTC
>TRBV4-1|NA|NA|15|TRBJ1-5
CASSQGRNSNQPQHF
TGCGCCAGCAGCCAAGGCAGAAATAGCAATCAGCCCCAGCATTTT
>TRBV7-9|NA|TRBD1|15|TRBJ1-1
CASSLGPGGWTEAFF
TGTGCCAGCAGCTTAGGCCCAGGGGGATGGACTGAAGCTTTCTTT
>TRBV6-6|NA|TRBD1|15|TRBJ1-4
CASSLPQGSGEKLFF
TGTGCCAGCAGTTTACCACAGGGGAGCGGTGAAAAACTGTTTTTT
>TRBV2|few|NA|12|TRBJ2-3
CASSRDTDTQYF
TGTGCCAGCAGCCGGGACACAGATACGCAGTATTTT
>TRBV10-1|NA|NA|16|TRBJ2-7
CASSEKGQNGDYEQYF
TGCGCCAGCAGTGAGAAAGGGCAGAACGGGGATTACGAGCAGTACTTC
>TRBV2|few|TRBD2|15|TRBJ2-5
CASSATSGGTLTQYF
TGTGCCAGCAGTGCTACTAGCGGGGGAACCTTGACCCAGTACTTC
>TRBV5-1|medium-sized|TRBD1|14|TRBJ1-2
CASSLQGAPYGYTF
TGCGCCAGCAGCTTACAGGGGGCGCCTTATGGCTACACCTTC
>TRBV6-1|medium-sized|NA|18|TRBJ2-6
CASSELRPASSGANVLTF
TGTGCCAGCAGTGAACTCAGGCCTGCGAGCTCTGGGGCCAACGTCCTGACTTTC
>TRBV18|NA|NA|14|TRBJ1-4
CASSPEGTDEKLFF
TGTGCCAGCTCACCTGAGGGGACCGATGAAAAACTGTTTTTT
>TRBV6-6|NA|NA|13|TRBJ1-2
CASSPFQGNGYTF
TGTGCCAGCAGCCCTTTTCAGGGCAACGGCTACACCTTC
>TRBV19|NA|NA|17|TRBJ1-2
CASSTLDLGGGNYGYTF
TGTGCCAGTAGTACTCTCGATTTGGGGGGCGGAAACTATGGCTACACCTTC
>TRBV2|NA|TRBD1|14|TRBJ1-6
CASSLDRANSPLHF
TGTGCCAGCAGTTTGGACAGGGCCAATTCACCCCTCCACTTT
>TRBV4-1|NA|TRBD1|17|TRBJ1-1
CASSQGARTGEGTEAFF
TGCGCCAGCAGCCAAGGGGCGAGGACAGGGGAAGGGACTGAAGCTTTCTTT
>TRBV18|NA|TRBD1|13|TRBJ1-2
CASAGQGSSGYTF
TGTGCCAGCGCCGGACAGGGTTCGTCTGGCTACACCTTC
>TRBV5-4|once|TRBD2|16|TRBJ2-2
CASSPPGGQNTGELFF
TGTGCCAGCAGCCCCCCGGGGGGGCAGAACACCGGGGAGCTGTTTTTT
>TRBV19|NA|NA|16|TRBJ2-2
CASSSKGRSYTGELFF
TGTGCCAGTAGTTCAAAAGGCCGTTCGTACACCGGGGAGCTGTTTTTT
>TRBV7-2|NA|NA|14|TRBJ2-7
CASSLDGSGYEQYF
TGTGCCAGCAGCTTGGATGGATCAGGTTACGAGCAGTACTTC
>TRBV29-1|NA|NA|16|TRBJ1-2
CSVEDPTGPTSLCYTF
TGCAGCGTTGAAGATCCGACCGGGCCTACATCCCTATGCTACACCTTC
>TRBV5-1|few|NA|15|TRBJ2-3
CASSSGTSSTDTQYF
TGCGCCAGCAGCTCCGGGACCTCTAGCACAGATACGCAGTATTTT
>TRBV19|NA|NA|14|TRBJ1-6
CASTRRTGNSPLHF
TGTGCCAGTACAAGGCGTACAGGCAATTCACCCCTCCACTTT
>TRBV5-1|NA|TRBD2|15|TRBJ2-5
CASSLLAGGQETQYF
TGCGCCAGCAGCTTGTTAGCGGGGGGGCAAGAGACCCAGTACTTC